A selection of T cell receptor beta chains follows, all from one sample in a study of read filtering for tumor transcriptome and immune sequencing. TCRdb passed the reads through MiXCR, listing each CDR3 protein once. The profile covers 35,000 to 50,000 distinct CDR3 sequences, with 15% to 20% appearing a single time and approximately 38% taken by the ten largest. The specimen sequenced was a population of CD138-negative cells sorted from bone marrow. These receptors came from a donor aged 40 or older with multiple myeloma. Both conserved end residues are part of each CDR3. The order of the fields is D gene, J gene, V gene, clone size, CDR3 DNA, CDR3 protein. A D gene is named only where the DNA matches it firmly. Some rows mark clone size as missing; the rest say once, few, many or name a class of expanded clone.

d_gene: TRBD1
j_gene: TRBJ1-5
v_gene: TRBV19
abundance: -
CDR3nt: TGTGCCAGTAGTATAGCCTTGTGGGACAGGGGAGGCCAGCCCCAGCATTTT
CDR3aa: CASSIALWDRGGQPQHF

d_gene: -
j_gene: TRBJ2-5
v_gene: TRBV7-9
abundance: many
CDR3nt: TGTGCCAGCAGCCCCCCGTATGGGTTTAAAGAGACCCAGTACTTC
CDR3aa: CASSPPYGFKETQYF

d_gene: -
j_gene: TRBJ2-4
v_gene: TRBV5-6
abundance: -
CDR3nt: TGTGCCAGCAGCCCGCGCCTAGCCAAAAACATTCAGTACTTC
CDR3aa: CASSPRLAKNIQYF

d_gene: TRBD2
j_gene: TRBJ2-7
v_gene: TRBV6-2/TRBV6-3
abundance: many
CDR3nt: TGTGCCAGCAGTCACCAACTAGCGGGTTTTTCCTACGAGCAGTACTTC
CDR3aa: CASSHQLAGFSYEQYF

d_gene: TRBD1
j_gene: TRBJ1-5
v_gene: TRBV19
abundance: -
CDR3nt: TGTGCCAGTAGTATAGGGGGGACAGGAATCAACCAGCCCCAGCATTTT
CDR3aa: CASSIGGTGINQPQHF

d_gene: -
j_gene: TRBJ2-1
v_gene: TRBV20-1
abundance: few
CDR3nt: TGCAGTGCTAGAAGGGAGAGGGCCTACAATGAGCAGTTCTTC
CDR3aa: CSARRERAYNEQFF

d_gene: -
j_gene: TRBJ2-3
v_gene: TRBV18
abundance: many
CDR3nt: TGTGCCAGCTCACCCCCTTACTGGGGTTTT
CDR3aa: CASSPPYWGF

d_gene: -
j_gene: TRBJ2-2
v_gene: TRBV19
abundance: many
CDR3nt: TGTGCCAGTAGTATGGGCCCAGGACTAATCCCCGGGGAGCTGTTTTTT
CDR3aa: CASSMGPGLIPGELFF

d_gene: -
j_gene: TRBJ2-7
v_gene: TRBV28
abundance: many
CDR3nt: TGTGCCAGCAGTTTATTCCAGGAGCAGTACTTC
CDR3aa: CASSLFQEQYF

d_gene: -
j_gene: TRBJ2-2
v_gene: TRBV9
abundance: few
CDR3nt: TGTGCCAGCAGCGTAGTAGGAGGCGACACCGGGGAGCTGTTTTTT
CDR3aa: CASSVVGGDTGELFF

d_gene: TRBD1
j_gene: TRBJ2-5
v_gene: TRBV7-6
abundance: many
CDR3nt: TGTGCCAGCAGCCCAGGGACAGCCGGAGAGACCCAGTACTTC
CDR3aa: CASSPGTAGETQYF

d_gene: -
j_gene: TRBJ2-1
v_gene: TRBV7-2
abundance: many
CDR3nt: TGTGCCAGCAGCCCTACGGTCCCCTTTAATGAGCAGTTCTTC
CDR3aa: CASSPTVPFNEQFF

d_gene: -
j_gene: TRBJ2-1
v_gene: TRBV6-2/TRBV6-3
abundance: -
CDR3nt: TGTGCCAGCAGTTACTCTCCCCGGGGCTCAGCCCCCTACAATGAGCAGTTCTTC
CDR3aa: CASSYSPRGSAPYNEQFF

d_gene: TRBD1
j_gene: TRBJ1-5
v_gene: TRBV20-1
abundance: few
CDR3nt: TGCAGTGCTAGGGCAGGGGGGGGTCAGCCCCAGCATTTT
CDR3aa: CSARAGGGQPQHF

d_gene: -
j_gene: TRBJ2-1
v_gene: TRBV7-2
abundance: -
CDR3nt: TGTGCCAGCAGCAAAGGACGGGTCTCCTACAATAAGCAGTTCTTC
CDR3aa: CASSKGRVSYNKQFF

d_gene: -
j_gene: TRBJ1-1
v_gene: TRBV4-1
abundance: few
CDR3nt: TGCGCCAGCAGCCAAGAATGGGGAAGGGGCACTGAAGCTTTCTTT
CDR3aa: CASSQEWGRGTEAFF

d_gene: TRBD1
j_gene: TRBJ2-5
v_gene: TRBV6-2/TRBV6-3
abundance: -
CDR3nt: TGTGCCAGCAGATCCGGACAGGGGGGAGAGACCCAGTACTTC
CDR3aa: CASRSGQGGETQYF

d_gene: TRBD1
j_gene: TRBJ2-1
v_gene: TRBV10-3
abundance: many
CDR3nt: TGTGCCATCAGTGGACAGGGAGAAGAGCAGTTCTTC
CDR3aa: CAISGQGEEQFF

d_gene: -
j_gene: TRBJ1-2
v_gene: TRBV6-2/TRBV6-3
abundance: many
CDR3nt: TGTGCCAGCAGTTACGGTGTGTTTGAGAACAACTATGGCTACACCTTC
CDR3aa: CASSYGVFENNYGYTF

d_gene: -
j_gene: TRBJ2-1
v_gene: TRBV5-1
abundance: many
CDR3nt: TGCGCCAGCAGAGGATCGGTGGGGGGCGGTGAGCAGTTCTTC
CDR3aa: CASRGSVGGGEQFF

d_gene: TRBD1
j_gene: TRBJ1-2
v_gene: TRBV5-1
abundance: few
CDR3nt: TGCGCCAGCAGCGACGGACAGGGGGCTAACTATGGCTACACCTTC
CDR3aa: CASSDGQGANYGYTF

d_gene: TRBD1
j_gene: TRBJ2-2
v_gene: TRBV7-6
abundance: many
CDR3nt: TGTGCCAGCAGCCACGTCTTGGACAGGGACGGGGGCACCGGGGAGCTGTTTTTT
CDR3aa: CASSHVLDRDGGTGELFF

d_gene: -
j_gene: TRBJ2-5
v_gene: TRBV20-1
abundance: few
CDR3nt: TGCAGTGCTACCACTCAAGAGACCCAGTACTTC
CDR3aa: CSATTQETQYF

d_gene: -
j_gene: TRBJ2-2
v_gene: TRBV6-2/TRBV6-3
abundance: many
CDR3nt: -
CDR3aa: CASSSSDREYTGELFF

d_gene: -
j_gene: TRBJ2-1
v_gene: TRBV18
abundance: -
CDR3nt: TGTGCCAGCACACCCCAATCGGATTCCTACAATGAGCAGTTCTTC
CDR3aa: CASTPQSDSYNEQFF

d_gene: -
j_gene: TRBJ2-2
v_gene: TRBV20-1
abundance: many
CDR3nt: TGCAGTGCGGGGGGGGGGCTCACCGGGGAGCTGTTTTTT
CDR3aa: CSAGGGLTGELFF

d_gene: -
j_gene: TRBJ1-6
v_gene: TRBV14
abundance: many
CDR3nt: TGTGCCAGCAGCCATGGCTTGGACAGCCCGAATTCACCCCTCCACTTT
CDR3aa: CASSHGLDSPNSPLHF

d_gene: -
j_gene: TRBJ2-5
v_gene: TRBV3-1
abundance: many
CDR3nt: TGTGCCAGCAGCCAACAGGGACATTCAGAAGAGACCCAGTACTTC
CDR3aa: CASSQQGHSEETQYF

d_gene: TRBD2
j_gene: TRBJ2-3
v_gene: TRBV28
abundance: many
CDR3nt: TGTGCCAGCAAGATCGAGGGAGGGCTTGCGCAGTATTTT
CDR3aa: CASKIEGGLAQYF

d_gene: TRBD1
j_gene: TRBJ2-2
v_gene: TRBV20-1
abundance: many
CDR3nt: TGCAGTGCTGGTACAGGGGAGACCGGGGAGCTGTTTTTT
CDR3aa: CSAGTGETGELFF

d_gene: TRBD2
j_gene: TRBJ2-7
v_gene: TRBV7-2
abundance: -
CDR3nt: TGTGCCAGCAGCCATGCGGGAGGCCAGGACTACGAGCAGTACTTC
CDR3aa: CASSHAGGQDYEQYF

d_gene: -
j_gene: TRBJ2-4
v_gene: TRBV27
abundance: few
CDR3nt: TGTGCCAGCAGGGAAGGGCGGGGCATTCAGTACTTC
CDR3aa: CASREGRGIQYF

d_gene: -
j_gene: TRBJ2-1
v_gene: TRBV28
abundance: many
CDR3nt: TGTGCCAGCAAACCAGGGGGGGCGGCCTACAATGAGCAGTTCTTC
CDR3aa: CASKPGGAAYNEQFF

d_gene: -
j_gene: TRBJ2-1
v_gene: TRBV7-9
abundance: many
CDR3nt: TGTGCCAGCAGCTTAGGTAGCCAGGGTGAGCAGTTCTTC
CDR3aa: CASSLGSQGEQFF

d_gene: -
j_gene: TRBJ2-3
v_gene: TRBV7-9
abundance: many
CDR3nt: TGTGCCAGCAGCCGTCCCGGGGTGGACACAGATACGCAGTATTTT
CDR3aa: CASSRPGVDTDTQYF

d_gene: TRBD1
j_gene: TRBJ1-1
v_gene: TRBV12-3/TRBV12-4
abundance: many
CDR3nt: TGTGCCAGCAGTCCCGGGGGGCAGGGGGACACTGAAGCTTTCTTT
CDR3aa: CASSPGGQGDTEAFF

d_gene: -
j_gene: TRBJ2-1
v_gene: TRBV27
abundance: many
CDR3nt: TGTGCCAGCAAGATGACCGCAGGCTCCTACAATGAGCAGTTCTTC
CDR3aa: CASKMTAGSYNEQFF

d_gene: -
j_gene: TRBJ2-7
v_gene: TRBV18
abundance: -
CDR3nt: TGTGCCAGCTCACCCGGCCCCGGGGGCGAGCAGTACTTC
CDR3aa: CASSPGPGGEQYF

d_gene: -
j_gene: TRBJ2-1
v_gene: TRBV28
abundance: once
CDR3nt: TGTGCCAGCAGTTTAGTCCGGGCGCTATACAATGAGCAGTTCTTC
CDR3aa: CASSLVRALYNEQFF

d_gene: TRBD2
j_gene: TRBJ2-1
v_gene: TRBV20-1
abundance: many
CDR3nt: TGCAGTGCTAGAGTTGGGACTAGCTACAATGAGCAGTTCTTC
CDR3aa: CSARVGTSYNEQFF

d_gene: -
j_gene: TRBJ2-1
v_gene: TRBV3-1
abundance: many
CDR3nt: TGTGCCAGCAGCCAAGATCCACACTCATCCTACAATGAGCAGTTCTTC
CDR3aa: CASSQDPHSSYNEQFF

d_gene: TRBD2
j_gene: TRBJ2-5
v_gene: TRBV13
abundance: many
CDR3nt: TGTGCCAGCAGCCCTCGGGATGGGAGGGATAGCCAGTACTTC
CDR3aa: CASSPRDGRDSQYF

d_gene: -
j_gene: TRBJ2-2
v_gene: TRBV7-2
abundance: -
CDR3nt: TGTGCCAGCAGCGACATCGGGGAGCTGTTTTTT
CDR3aa: CASSDIGELFF

d_gene: -
j_gene: TRBJ2-1
v_gene: TRBV29-1
abundance: few
CDR3nt: TGCAGCGTTGAACAGAGGGGGTACAATGAGCAGTTCTTC
CDR3aa: CSVEQRGYNEQFF

d_gene: -
j_gene: TRBJ1-1
v_gene: TRBV7-3
abundance: many
CDR3nt: TGTGCCAGCAGCTTAACGGCGGGGGCCACTGAAGCTTTCTTT
CDR3aa: CASSLTAGATEAFF

d_gene: -
j_gene: TRBJ2-1
v_gene: TRBV6-1
abundance: many
CDR3nt: TGTGCCAGCAGTGAAGCGCTAGGAGTAGGCGATGAGCAGTTCTTC
CDR3aa: CASSEALGVGDEQFF

d_gene: -
j_gene: TRBJ2-1
v_gene: TRBV19
abundance: many
CDR3nt: TGTGCCAGTAGTAAAGGCGGCTCACGCGGTACCTACAATGAGCAGTTCTTC
CDR3aa: CASSKGGSRGTYNEQFF

d_gene: TRBD2
j_gene: TRBJ2-1
v_gene: TRBV7-9
abundance: many
CDR3nt: TGTGCCAGCAGCGCCGGGACTAGCGCCCTAAATGAGCAGTTCTTC
CDR3aa: CASSAGTSALNEQFF

d_gene: TRBD2
j_gene: TRBJ2-5
v_gene: TRBV12-3/TRBV12-4
abundance: few
CDR3nt: TGTGCCAGCAGTTTAGCACGGATGGCTAGCGGGGGGAACCTCCAAGAGACCCAGTACTTC
CDR3aa: CASSLARMASGGNLQETQYF

d_gene: TRBD2
j_gene: TRBJ2-2
v_gene: TRBV24-1
abundance: -
CDR3nt: TGTGCCACCAGTGACCCGATAGCGGGAGGGAACACCGGGGAGCTGTTTTTT
CDR3aa: CATSDPIAGGNTGELFF

d_gene: TRBD2
j_gene: TRBJ2-7
v_gene: TRBV29-1
abundance: -
CDR3nt: TGCAGCGTTGAGGGGGTAGCGGGAGGGGACTACGAGCAGTACTTC
CDR3aa: CSVEGVAGGDYEQYF

d_gene: -
j_gene: TRBJ2-1
v_gene: TRBV28
abundance: many
CDR3nt: TGTGCCAGCAGCGCTACTAGCGGTAGGGGGCCGGGGGAGCAGTTCTTC
CDR3aa: CASSATSGRGPGEQFF

d_gene: TRBD2
j_gene: TRBJ2-1
v_gene: TRBV19
abundance: many
CDR3nt: TGTGCCAGTACTGGACTAGCGGGAGGTAGGGAGCAGTTCTTC
CDR3aa: CASTGLAGGREQFF

d_gene: -
j_gene: TRBJ2-7
v_gene: TRBV3-1
abundance: many
CDR3nt: TGTGCCAGCAGCCAAGATGCCGGTATCGAGCAGTACTTC
CDR3aa: CASSQDAGIEQYF

d_gene: -
j_gene: TRBJ2-5
v_gene: TRBV27
abundance: many
CDR3nt: TGTGCCAGCAGTTTGGGGCAAACCCAGTACTTC
CDR3aa: CASSLGQTQYF

d_gene: -
j_gene: TRBJ1-5
v_gene: TRBV6-2/TRBV6-3
abundance: few
CDR3nt: TGTGCCAGCAGTTACGACGGTAGCGGTCGGCCCCAGCATTTT
CDR3aa: CASSYDGSGRPQHF

d_gene: -
j_gene: TRBJ1-1
v_gene: TRBV6-2/TRBV6-3
abundance: many
CDR3nt: TGTGCCAGCAGCCGCGAAGGGTTTGTCACTGAAGCTTTCTTT
CDR3aa: CASSREGFVTEAFF

d_gene: -
j_gene: TRBJ1-6
v_gene: TRBV30
abundance: many
CDR3nt: TGTGCGTCCTCTACTAATTCACCCCTCCACTTT
CDR3aa: CASSTNSPLHF

d_gene: -
j_gene: TRBJ2-3
v_gene: TRBV6-1
abundance: many
CDR3nt: TGTGCCAGCGAGGGTAGCACAGATACGCAGTATTTT
CDR3aa: CASEGSTDTQYF